The 4 T cell receptor beta chains below all came from one sample that was sequenced in a study of CD8 T cells in ankylosing spondylitis. Overall study results and limits: About 8 highly homologous variants made up a TCR beta motif, and this motif appeared characteristic of ankylosing spondylitis blood.

The antigens for these receptors are not known. TCRdb analysed the 5' RACE reads with MiXCR anew, one entry per CDR3 protein. The table includes around 540,000 distinct CDR3 sequences, approximately 12% detected once. The sample comprised blood, either unsorted or a sorted T cell fraction (not recorded which). The source is a male donor with ankylosing spondylitis.

V usage is TRBV5-5 and J usage is TRBJ1-2, with TRBD1 as a possible D gene (5 bases). The germline V gene has CDR1 SGHKS and CDR2 YYEKEE (reference sequence). Trimming took off 3 bases at V and 6 bases at J, with 15 bases between the two ends. The CDR3 loop spans 14 amino acids. DNA for the CDR3: TGTGCCAGCAGCTCTGGACCCATAGGGGATGGCTACACCTTC. Protein: CASSSGPIGDGYTF. The entire variable domain, with the rest obtained from reference TRBV5-5 and TRBJ1-2, is as follows: DAGVTQSPTHLIKTRGQQVTLRCSPISGHKSVSWYQQVLGQGPQFIFQYYEKEERGRGNFPDRFSARQFPNYSSELNVNALLLGDSALYLCASSSGPIGDGYTFGSGTRLTVV.

This clonotype has a count of ten or more. V gene TRBV5-1 combines with J gene TRBJ1-2, with 7 bases that match TRBD1. Germline V gives CDR1 SGHRS, CDR2 YFSETQ. The CDR3 sequence is 14 residues long. V lost 4 bases, J lost 4 bases, and 7 bases stayed unmatched. For the CDR3, the DNA is TGCGCCAGCAGCCTGGAGGGACAGTTCTATGGCTACACCTTC. Residues: CASSLEGQFYGYTF.

The CDR3 DNA reads as TGTGCCAGCAGTCCCCACACGAGCTACGAGCAGTACGTC. This encodes CASSPHTSYEQYV. The gene calls are TRBV28 and TRBJ2-7; D gene unclear. V lost 5 bases and J lost 3, with 11 bases in between. Germline CDR1 MDHEN, CDR2 SYDVKM. The CDR3 contains 13 residues.

This clonotype was counted a few times. The rearrangement joins TRBV11-2 to TRBJ2-7, with D unresolved. The CDR3 is 14 residues long. Deletions cut 1 base from V and 0 bases from J, with 7 bases between. The germline V gene encodes CDR1 SGHAT and CDR2 FQNNGV. In DNA, the CDR3 is TGTGCCAGCAGCTTAGTGCGGCACTCCTACGAGCAGTACTTC. Its translation is CASSLVRHSYEQYF.